Each of the 28 T cell receptor beta chains below was sequenced from the same sample in a study of blood T cell repertoires in COVID-19. TCRdb keeps only in-frame clones here, not all; method: immunoSEQ multiplex PCR. This table has about 60,000 clones, over 80% appearing once. The sequenced material came from peripheral blood. The source is a man between 25 and 39 years old with COVID-19, enrolled during active disease.

The gene calls are TRBV3-1 (or the pseudogene TRBV3-2) and TRBJ1-6, with TRBD1 as a possible D gene (5 bases). This CDR3 is built from 14 residues. The germline V gene has CDR1 LGHDT and CDR2 YNNKEL (reference sequence). V was cut by 2 bases and J by 8 bases, with 10 bases left in between. DNA for the CDR3: TGTGCCAGCAGCCAATGGGGGGGGTATTCACCCCTCCACTTT. Amino acid sequence: CASSQWGGYSPLHF.

This sequence joins TRBV3-1 (or the pseudogene TRBV3-2) and TRBJ2-7; possibly TRBD2 for D (5 bases). CDR3 length equals 14 residues. Germline V gives CDR1 LGHDT, CDR2 YNNKEL (reference sequence). The V end was cut by 4 bases, the J end by 0 bases, with 10 bases between. DNA for the CDR3: TGTGCCAGCAGCCTCCTGAGCGGCTCCTACGAGCAGTACTTC. It yields the protein CASSLLSGSYEQYF.

The chain employs TRBV6-4 and TRBJ2-3; D may be TRBD2 (6 bases). CDR1 is MRHNA, CDR2 SNTAGT, per germline. This CDR3 has 15 residues. Trimming stripped 4 bases from V and 0 bases from J, with 11 bases between. CDR3 DNA: TGTGCCAGCAGTGTACAGAGCGGGAGCACAGATACGCAGTATTTT. Its protein is CASSVQSGSTDTQYF.

V usage is TRBV11-3 and J usage is TRBJ2-5; 7 bases are a match to TRBD1. Germline CDR1 SGHNT, CDR2 YENEEA. The junction had 4 bases not matched to a gene; V was cut back by 5 bases and J by 13 bases. The CDR3 contains 10 residues. CDR3 sequence: CASSLRGRYF. CDR3 nucleotide sequence: TGTGCCAGCAGCCTCAGGGGGAGGTACTTC.

The chain is built from TRBV6-5 and TRBJ1-3; 7 bases agree with TRBD1. The length of the CDR3 is 15 residues. Germline-derived CDR1 and CDR2 are MNHEY and SVGAGI. After removal of 8 bases from V and 0 bases from J, the junction contained 7 bases not matched to a gene. CDR3 sequence: CASDWDSHSGNTIYF. The CDR3 DNA follows: TGTGCCAGCGACTGGGACAGTCACTCTGGAAACACCATATATTTT.

This clone appeared once. J is TRBJ1-4 and V is TRBV6-5, with TRBD1 matching over 7 bases. CDR1 is MNHEY, CDR2 SVGAGI, per germline. V lost 5 bases, J lost 4 bases, and 7 bases stayed unmatched. There are 15 residues in the CDR3. CDR3 amino acids: CASSPVRGYNEKLFF. The DNA for the CDR3 is TGTGCCAGCAGTCCTGTCAGGGGGTATAATGAAAAACTGTTTTTT.

The gene calls are TRBV6-5 and TRBJ2-2; D gene unclear. Germline V gene lookup returns CDR1 MNHEY and CDR2 SVGAGI. The germline V and J ends were trimmed by 7 bases and 0 bases, with 9 bases remaining between them. CDR3 length equals 14 residues. CDR3 loop: CASTVQSNTGELFF. The CDR3 DNA follows: TGTGCCAGCACCGTACAGTCGAACACCGGGGAGCTGTTTTTT.

Here the CDR3 reads CASTLMSPLHF. The CDR3 DNA follows: TGTGCCAGCACCTTAATGTCACCCCTCCACTTT. The V and J genes are TRBV21-1 and TRBJ1-6. TRBV21-1 is noted as a pseudogene. The CDR3 contains 11 residues.

The rearrangement joins TRBV7-2 to TRBJ1-2; no firm D call. Trimming stripped 5 bases from V and 2 bases from J, with 9 bases between. The CDR3 length is 13 residues. Germline V gene sequence: CDR1 SGHTA, CDR2 FQGNSA. The CDR3 coding sequence is TGTGCCAGCAGCCCCGACGGGAACTATGGCTACACCTTC. As protein: CASSPDGNYGYTF.

The chain links TRBV6-4 to TRBJ2-2, with 11 positions matching TRBD2. Germline CDR1 is MRHNA and CDR2 is SNTAGT. The CDR3 runs to 16 residues. V gave up 6 bases and J gave up 3 bases; unmatched junction bases: 6. CDR3 protein: CASSQLAGEDTGELFF. The DNA for the CDR3 is TGTGCCAGCAGCCAACTAGCGGGAGAGGACACCGGGGAGCTGTTTTTT.

The chain combines TRBV7-9 with TRBJ1-1; no firm D call. Trimming stripped 4 bases from V and 1 base from J, with 19 bases between. The CDR3 is made up of 17 amino acids. Germline CDR1 reads SEHNR; CDR2 reads FQNEAQ (reference sequence). The CDR3 region has the DNA TGTGCCAGCAGCTGGAGGGATGGGGTTCCCAGGAACACTGAAGCTTTCTTT. Protein: CASSWRDGVPRNTEAFF.

V is TRBV7-9 and J is TRBJ1-3, with 7 bases identical to TRBD1. The CDR3 totals 15 residues. Germline V lookup: CDR1 SEHNR, CDR2 FQNEAQ (reference sequence). V was clipped by 4 bases and J by 1 base; unmatched bases: 4. CDR3 sequence reads: CASSSTGTSGNTIYF. The CDR3 region has the DNA TGTGCCAGCAGCTCGACAGGGACTTCTGGAAACACCATATATTTT.

The J gene is TRBJ2-1, the V gene TRBV5-5; maybe TRBD2 (6 bases). The ends were cut back, 1 base at V and 4 bases at J, with 12 bases in the middle. Per the germline V gene, CDR1 is SGHKS and CDR2 is YYEKEE (reference sequence). This CDR3 comprises 15 residues. CDR3 nucleotide sequence: TGTGCCAGCAGCTTGAACTGGGGGGATTACAATGAGCAGTTCTTC. This encodes CASSLNWGDYNEQFF.

The CDR3 loop is CASSFRETQYF. The CDR3 DNA sequence: TGTGCCAGCAGCTTCAGGGAGACCCAGTACTTC. The gene calls are TRBV7-9 and TRBJ2-5; D remains unclear. Germline values: CDR1 SEHNR, CDR2 FQNEAQ (reference sequence). This CDR3 comprises 11 residues. The V end lost 3 bases, the J end lost 5 bases, and 4 bases lay between the germline ends.

CDR3 loop: CASSFLAVNTEAFF. CDR3 bases: TGTGCCAGCAGTTTTTTGGCTGTGAACACTGAAGCTTTCTTT. The chain employs TRBV27 and TRBJ1-1, with D unclear. Per the germline V gene, CDR1 is MNHEY and CDR2 is SMNVEV (reference sequence). V was clipped by 3 bases and J by 0 bases, with 8 bases between them. The CDR3 length is 14 residues.

This chain connects TRBV5-1 to TRBJ2-5, with a weak D call TRBD2 (6 bases). V was pared by 0 bases and J by 5 bases, with 11 bases between. Per germline, CDR1 SGHRS and CDR2 YFSETQ. This CDR3 contains 14 residues. The CDR3 nucleotides read TGCGCCAGCAGCTTGGACTTCGCGGGGGAGACCCAGTACTTC. Its translation is CASSLDFAGETQYF. The full variable domain, with the rest looked up from reference TRBV5-1 and TRBJ2-5, is KAGVTQTPRYLIKTRGQQVTLSCSPISGHRSVSWYQQTPGQGLQFLFEYFSETQRNKGNFPGRFSGRQFSNSRSEMNVSTLELGDSALYLCASSLDFAGETQYFGPGTRLLVL.

J is TRBJ2-5 and V is TRBV19, with a possible D match to TRBD2 (5 bases). Germline lookup yields CDR1 LNHDA and CDR2 SQIVND (reference sequence). The V and J ends lost 4 bases and 4 bases respectively, with 10 bases between them. The CDR3 spans 13 residues. CDR3 residues: CASSSGGRETQYF. The CDR3 DNA reads as TGTGCCAGTAGTAGTGGCGGGCGAGAGACCCAGTACTTC.

The chain recombines TRBV11-2 with TRBJ1-2; D ambiguous. The CDR3 contains 15 residues. Trimming left V 1 base short and J 0 bases short, with 9 bases between. Germline V CDR1 and CDR2: SGHAT, FQNNGV. CDR3 sequence reads: CASSLGPGANYGYTF. Written as DNA, the CDR3 is TGTGCCAGCAGCTTAGGACCAGGCGCTAACTATGGCTACACCTTC.

J is TRBJ2-3 and V is TRBV5-4, with 13 nucleotides matching TRBD2. V shed 4 bases, J shed 4 bases, and the junction held 6 bases outside the gene matches. Germline lookup yields CDR1 SGHNT and CDR2 YYREEE (reference sequence). The CDR3 loop spans 16 amino acids. The CDR3 coding sequence is TGTGCCAGCAGCGGCGGACTAGCGGGAGAGCCAGATACGCAGTATTTT. Amino acid sequence: CASSGGLAGEPDTQYF.

The V call is TRBV4-2, the J call TRBJ2-7, with 9 nucleotides matching TRBD2. V lost 1 base, J lost 5 bases, and 9 bases stayed unmatched. The germline V gene encodes CDR1 LGHNA and CDR2 YNFKEQ. This CDR3 has 16 residues. CDR3 sequence: CASSQAGSGSGDEQYF. For the CDR3, the DNA is TGTGCCAGCAGCCAAGCAGGTAGCGGGAGTGGTGACGAGCAGTACTTC.

The table lists this clone with many counts. V and J are TRBV6-4 and TRBJ2-3; 10 bases are a match to TRBD2. The germline CDR1 and CDR2 sequences are MRHNA and SNTAGT. There are 16 residues in the CDR3. The V segment lost 4 bases and the J segment 1 base; nucleotides outside the gene matches: 5. The chain's CDR3 is CASSASAGGGTDTQYF. The CDR3 DNA is TGTGCCAGCAGTGCTTCAGCGGGAGGGGGCACAGATACGCAGTATTTT.

This clone was detected ten times or more. This chain uses TRBV5-4 with TRBJ2-1, with D maybe TRBD1 (7 bases). From germline, CDR1 is SGHNT and CDR2 YYREEE (reference sequence). The CDR3 covers 20 residues. V lost 4 bases, J lost 5 bases, and 31 bases lay in between. The CDR3 reads CASSGWDRRDLKGTNNEQFF. The CDR3 DNA follows: TGTGCCAGCAGCGGATGGGACAGACGGGACTTAAAAGGGACGAACAATGAGCAGTTCTTC.

A single count supports this clone. The CDR3 sequence is CASSTGQGAYEQFF. CDR3 bases: TGTGCCAGTAGTACGGGACAGGGGGCCTATGAGCAGTTCTTC. The rearrangement joins TRBV19 to TRBJ2-1; 12 bases align to TRBD1. After removal of 4 bases from V and 8 bases from J, the junction contained 3 bases not matched to a gene. This CDR3 region has 14 residues. Germline CDR1 reads LNHDA; CDR2 reads SQIVND (reference sequence).

This clone is labeled as medium-sized. V gene TRBV9 combines with J gene TRBJ2-7, with 10 bases identical to TRBD2. Per the germline V gene, CDR1 is SGDLS and CDR2 is YYNGEE. This CDR3 is built from 15 residues. V lost 2 bases and J lost 6; bases outside the gene matches: 8. CDR3 in amino acids: CASSVSSGSGGEQYF. Written as DNA, the CDR3 is TGTGCCAGCAGCGTCTCTAGCGGGAGCGGGGGCGAGCAGTACTTC.

The chain has TRBV6-5 and TRBJ1-5; D ambiguous. This CDR3 comprises 16 residues. V lost 0 bases and J 0 bases, leaving 9 bases between the germline ends. The germline CDR1 and CDR2 sequences are MNHEY and SVGAGI. CDR3 nucleotides: TGTGCCAGCAGTTACTCGGGAGGTAATAGCAATCAGCCCCAGCATTTT. This encodes CASSYSGGNSNQPQHF.

The CDR3 loop reads CASSQEIYYEQYF. The CDR3 nucleotides read TGTGCCAGCAGCCAAGAAATTTACTACGAGCAGTACTTC. The chain links TRBV3-1 (or the pseudogene TRBV3-2) to TRBJ2-7; D is undetermined. Germline CDR1 is LGHDT and CDR2 is YNNKEL (reference sequence). Trimming stripped 0 bases from V and 3 bases from J, with 6 bases between. This CDR3 is built from 13 residues.

This sequence joins TRBV6-2 or TRBV6-3 and TRBJ1-1; no definite D call. The germline CDR1 and CDR2 sequences are MNHEY and SVGEGT. V lost 2 bases and J 1 base, leaving 5 bases between the germline ends. The length of the CDR3 is 13 residues. The DNA for the CDR3 is TGTGCCAGCAGTTACCTTCGGAACACTGAAGCTTTCTTT. Protein sequence: CASSYLRNTEAFF.

The genes are TRBV6-5 and TRBJ1-2; D is unresolved. Germline assignment: CDR1 MNHEY and CDR2 SVGAGI. CDR3 length: 15 residues. The V end lost 0 bases, the J end lost 4 bases, and 12 bases lay between the germline ends. The CDR3 protein is CASSYSGTRSYGYTF. The CDR3 coding sequence is TGTGCCAGCAGTTACTCGGGCACCCGATCCTATGGCTACACCTTC.